One T cell receptor beta chain is described in this entry. The antigen is unknown. J lost 5 bases, V lost 3 bases, and 3 bases had no gene match. There are 13 residues in the CDR3. The germline CDR1 and CDR2 sequences are SGHVS and FQNEAQ. Survey level was the resolution at which the v3.0 immunoSEQ assay ran. The data were produced by immunoSEQ multiplex PCR, yet TCRdb's version contains in-frame clones alone and is incomplete. The data hold just over 20,000 clones, with just under 85% observed a single time. This entry is derived from a study of long-term antiretroviral therapy in people with HIV. Study summary: The 2015 recommendation for immediate ART came about a decade after the earliest samples. Overall study results and limits: Despite increasing after ART, diversity remained lower than that of transplant donor controls.

The chain recombines TRBV7-8 with TRBJ2-7, with TRBD1 identical over 8 bases. The specimen comprised unsorted PBMCs, sampled 0.5 years after starting antiretroviral therapy. The sequence derives from a man aged 18 to 30 with HIV. In nucleotides, the CDR3 is TGTGCCAGCAGCTTGACACAGGGGGACGAGCAGTACTTC. Translated, it gives CASSLTQGDEQYF.